This TCR beta chain was identified in a study of identifying expanded T cells in peripheral blood. Study-wide results and caveats: Variance in clone template counts between approximately two-week samples significantly increased with total template count across all healthy donors. Technical replicates showed roughly 1.2 changed clones; two weeks about 16; four weeks 19.

A note on this clone: The target antigen is unknown.

Trimming left V 4 bases short and J 6 bases short, with 13 bases between. Looked up from germline, CDR1 is MNHNS and CDR2 is SASEGT. The CDR3 is 13 amino acids. TCRdb's copy holds only in-frame clones and misses some; the assay was immunoSEQ multiplex PCR. The sample records over 100,000 clones, roughly 88% being singletons. No infections or other immune events were documented during collection. The genes are TRBV6-1 and TRBJ2-7; no reliable D call. Sequenced input: blood. This clonotype was obtained from a person aged 18 to 70 in good health. The CDR3 loop is CASSVEERSEQYF. Here the CDR3 DNA reads TGTGCCAGCAGTGTAGAGGAAAGATCCGAGCAGTACTTC.